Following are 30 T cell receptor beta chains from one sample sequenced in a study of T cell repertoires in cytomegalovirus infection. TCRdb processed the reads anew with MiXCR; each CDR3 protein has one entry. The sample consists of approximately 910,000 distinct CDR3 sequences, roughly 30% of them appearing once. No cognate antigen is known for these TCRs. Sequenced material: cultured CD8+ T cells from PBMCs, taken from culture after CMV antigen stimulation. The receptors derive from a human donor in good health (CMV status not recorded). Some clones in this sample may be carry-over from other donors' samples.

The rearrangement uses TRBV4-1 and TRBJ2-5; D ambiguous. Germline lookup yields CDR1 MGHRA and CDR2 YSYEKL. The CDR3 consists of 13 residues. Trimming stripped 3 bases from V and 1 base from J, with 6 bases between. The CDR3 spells CASSQPGQETQYF. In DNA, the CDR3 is TGCGCCAGCAGCCAGCCAGGCCAAGAGACCCAGTACTTC.

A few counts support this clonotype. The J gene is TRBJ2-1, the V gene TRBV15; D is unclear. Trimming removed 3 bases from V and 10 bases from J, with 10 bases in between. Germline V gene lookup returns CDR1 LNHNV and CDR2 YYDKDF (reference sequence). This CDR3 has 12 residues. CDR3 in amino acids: CATSSNAGEQFF. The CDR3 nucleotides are TGTGCCACCAGCAGTAACGCCGGGGAGCAGTTCTTC.

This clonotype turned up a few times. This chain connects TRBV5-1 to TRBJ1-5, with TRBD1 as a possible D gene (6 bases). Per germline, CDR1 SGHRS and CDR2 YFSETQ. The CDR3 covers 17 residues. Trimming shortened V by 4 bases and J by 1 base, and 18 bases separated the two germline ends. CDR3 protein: CASSPIPRGPSNQPQHF. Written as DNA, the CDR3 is TGCGCCAGCAGCCCCATTCCACGGGGGCCGAGCAATCAGCCCCAGCATTTT.

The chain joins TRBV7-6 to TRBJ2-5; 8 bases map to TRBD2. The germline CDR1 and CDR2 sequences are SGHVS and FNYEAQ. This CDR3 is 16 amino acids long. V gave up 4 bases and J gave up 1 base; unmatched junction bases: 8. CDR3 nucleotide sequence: TGTGCCAGCAGCTCTTTAGCGGGGTCCTTCCAAGAGACCCAGTACTTC. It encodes CASSSLAGSFQETQYF.

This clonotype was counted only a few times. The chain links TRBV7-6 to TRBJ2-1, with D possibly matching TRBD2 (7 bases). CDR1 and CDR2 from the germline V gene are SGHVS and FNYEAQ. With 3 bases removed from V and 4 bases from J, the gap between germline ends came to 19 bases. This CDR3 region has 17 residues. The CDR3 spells CASSLIRGGAGYNEQFF. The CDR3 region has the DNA TGTGCCAGCAGCTTGATACGCGGGGGCGCTGGGTACAATGAGCAGTTCTTC.

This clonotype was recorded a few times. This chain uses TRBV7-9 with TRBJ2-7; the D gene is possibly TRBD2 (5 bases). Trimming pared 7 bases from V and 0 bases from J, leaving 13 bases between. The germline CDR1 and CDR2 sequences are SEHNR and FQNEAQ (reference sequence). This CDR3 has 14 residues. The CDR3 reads CASTSEARSYEQYF. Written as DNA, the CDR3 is TGTGCCAGCACCTCGGAGGCTCGCTCCTACGAGCAGTACTTC.

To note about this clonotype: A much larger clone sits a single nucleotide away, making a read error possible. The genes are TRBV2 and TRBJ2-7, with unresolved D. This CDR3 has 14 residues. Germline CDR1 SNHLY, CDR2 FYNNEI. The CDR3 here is CASSSTGPSYKQYF. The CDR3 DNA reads TGTGCCAGCAGTTCTACCGGGCCCTCCTACAAGCAGTACTTC.

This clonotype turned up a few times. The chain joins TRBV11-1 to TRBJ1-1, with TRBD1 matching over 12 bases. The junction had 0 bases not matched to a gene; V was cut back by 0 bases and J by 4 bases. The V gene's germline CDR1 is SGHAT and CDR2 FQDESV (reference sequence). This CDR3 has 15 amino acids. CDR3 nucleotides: TGTGCCAGCAGCTTAGCGGGACAGGGGGCCACTGAAGCTTTCTTT. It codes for CASSLAGQGATEAFF.

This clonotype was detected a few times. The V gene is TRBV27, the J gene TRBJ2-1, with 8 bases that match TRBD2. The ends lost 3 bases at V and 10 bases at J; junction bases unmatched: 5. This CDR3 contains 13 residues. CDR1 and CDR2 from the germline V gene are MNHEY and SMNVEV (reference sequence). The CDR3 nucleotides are TGTGCCAGCAGTTTCCGGGGGGGCAAGGAGCAGTTCTTC. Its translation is CASSFRGGKEQFF.

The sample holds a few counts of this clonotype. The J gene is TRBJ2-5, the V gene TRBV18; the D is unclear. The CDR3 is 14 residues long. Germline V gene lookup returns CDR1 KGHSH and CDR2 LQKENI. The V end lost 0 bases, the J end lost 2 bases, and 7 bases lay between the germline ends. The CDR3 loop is CASSPPVGQETQYF. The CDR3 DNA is TGTGCCAGCTCACCACCGGTGGGGCAAGAGACCCAGTACTTC.

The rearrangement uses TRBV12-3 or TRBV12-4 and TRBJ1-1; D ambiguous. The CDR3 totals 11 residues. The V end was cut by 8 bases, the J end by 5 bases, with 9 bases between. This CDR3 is CASGRRTEAFF. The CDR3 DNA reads TGTGCCAGCGGCAGGAGAACTGAAGCTTTCTTT.

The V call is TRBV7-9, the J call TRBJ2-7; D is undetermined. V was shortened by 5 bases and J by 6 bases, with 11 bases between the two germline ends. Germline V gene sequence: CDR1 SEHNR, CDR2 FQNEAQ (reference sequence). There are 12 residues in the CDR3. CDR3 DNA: TGTGCCAGCAGCCCATTAGACCCCGAGCAGTACTTC. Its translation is CASSPLDPEQYF.

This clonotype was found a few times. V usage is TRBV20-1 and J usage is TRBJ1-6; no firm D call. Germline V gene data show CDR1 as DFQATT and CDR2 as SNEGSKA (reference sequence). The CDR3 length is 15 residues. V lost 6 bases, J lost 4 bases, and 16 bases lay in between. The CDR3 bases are TGCAGTGCAAAACAAGGAGGCCATTATAATTCACCCCTCCACTTT. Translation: CSAKQGGHYNSPLHF.

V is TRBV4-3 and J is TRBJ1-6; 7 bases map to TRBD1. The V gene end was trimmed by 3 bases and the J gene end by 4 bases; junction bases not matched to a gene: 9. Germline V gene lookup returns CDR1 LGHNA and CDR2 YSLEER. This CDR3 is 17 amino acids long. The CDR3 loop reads CASSHMGNRGYNSPLHF. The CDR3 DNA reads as TGCGCCAGCAGCCATATGGGGAACAGGGGATATAATTCACCCCTCCACTTT.

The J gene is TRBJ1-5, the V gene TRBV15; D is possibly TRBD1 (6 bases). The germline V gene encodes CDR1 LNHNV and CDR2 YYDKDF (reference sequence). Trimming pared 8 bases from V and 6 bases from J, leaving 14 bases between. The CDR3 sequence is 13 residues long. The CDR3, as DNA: TGTGCCACCGCACTGGGGGCAGGTCAGCCCCAGCATTTT. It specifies CATALGAGQPQHF. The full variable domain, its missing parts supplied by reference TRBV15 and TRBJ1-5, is DAMVIQNPRYQVTQFGKPVTLSCSQTLNHNVMYWYQQKSSQAPKLLFHYYDKDFNNEADTPDNFQSRRPNTSFCFLDIRSPGLGDTAMYLCATALGAGQPQHFGDGTRLSIL.

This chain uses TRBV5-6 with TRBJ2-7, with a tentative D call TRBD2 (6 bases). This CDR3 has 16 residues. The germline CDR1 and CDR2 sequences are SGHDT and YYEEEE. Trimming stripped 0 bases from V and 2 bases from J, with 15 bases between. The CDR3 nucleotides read TGTGCCAGCAGCTTGGCCGCGGGACGGAAAACCTACGAGCAGTACTTC. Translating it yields CASSLAAGRKTYEQYF.

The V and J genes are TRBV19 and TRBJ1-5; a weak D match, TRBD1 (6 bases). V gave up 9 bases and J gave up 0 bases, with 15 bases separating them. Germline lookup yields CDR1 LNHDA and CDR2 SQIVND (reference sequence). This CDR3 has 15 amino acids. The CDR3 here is CASSDRLPSNQPQHF. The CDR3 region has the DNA TGTGCCAGCAGCGACAGGCTGCCTAGCAATCAGCCCCAGCATTTT. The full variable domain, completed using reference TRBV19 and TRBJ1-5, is DGGITQSPKYLFRKEGQNVTLSCEQNLNHDAMYWYRQDPGQGLRLIYYSQIVNDFQKGDIAEGYSVSREKKESFPLTVTSAQKNPTAFYLCASSDRLPSNQPQHFGDGTRLSIL.

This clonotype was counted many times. In DNA, the CDR3 is TGTGCCAGCAGCAGGGGGGGGGCACACCGGGCTGATGGCTACACCTTC. This sequence encodes CASSRGGAHRADGYTF. The V call is TRBV7-6, the J call TRBJ1-2; weak D call: TRBD1 (6 bases). Germline assignment: CDR1 SGHVS and CDR2 FNYEAQ. Deletions cut 5 bases from V and 6 bases from J, with 22 bases between. The CDR3 sequence is 16 residues long.

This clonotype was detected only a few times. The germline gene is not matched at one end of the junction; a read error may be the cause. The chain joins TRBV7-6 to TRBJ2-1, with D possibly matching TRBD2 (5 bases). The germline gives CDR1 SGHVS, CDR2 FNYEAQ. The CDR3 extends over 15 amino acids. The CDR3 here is CASSLSVADYNEQFF. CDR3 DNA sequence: TGTGCTAGCAGCCTTAGCGTGGCAGACTACAATGAGCAGTTCTTC.

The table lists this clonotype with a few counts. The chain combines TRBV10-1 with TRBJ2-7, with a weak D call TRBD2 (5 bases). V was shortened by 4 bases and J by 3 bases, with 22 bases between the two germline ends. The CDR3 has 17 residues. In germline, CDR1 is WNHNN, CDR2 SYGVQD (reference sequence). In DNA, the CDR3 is TGCGCCAGCAGTGGGGCTCAATTGCCGGGAACCTTCTACGAGCAGTACTTC. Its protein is CASSGAQLPGTFYEQYF.

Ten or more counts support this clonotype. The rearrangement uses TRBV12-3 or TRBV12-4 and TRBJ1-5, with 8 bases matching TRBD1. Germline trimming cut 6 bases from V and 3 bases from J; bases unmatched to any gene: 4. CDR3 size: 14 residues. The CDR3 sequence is CASSWTGFNQPQHF. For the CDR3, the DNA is TGTGCCAGCAGCTGGACAGGGTTCAATCAGCCCCAGCATTTT.

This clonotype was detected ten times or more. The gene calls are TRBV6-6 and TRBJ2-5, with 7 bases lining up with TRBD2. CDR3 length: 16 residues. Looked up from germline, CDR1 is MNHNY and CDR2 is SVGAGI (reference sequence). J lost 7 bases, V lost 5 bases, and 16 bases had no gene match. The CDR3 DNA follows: TGTGCCAGCAGTCTCCTGGGAGGGGCCCCCGTGGGGACCCAGTACTTC. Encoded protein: CASSLLGGAPVGTQYF.

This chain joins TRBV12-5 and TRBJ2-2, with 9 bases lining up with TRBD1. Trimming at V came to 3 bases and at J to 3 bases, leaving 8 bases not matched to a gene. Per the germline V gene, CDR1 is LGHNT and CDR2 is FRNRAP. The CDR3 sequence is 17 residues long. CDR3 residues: CASGFWPGTGYTGELFF. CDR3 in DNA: TGTGCTAGTGGTTTTTGGCCCGGGACAGGGTACACCGGGGAGCTGTTTTTT.

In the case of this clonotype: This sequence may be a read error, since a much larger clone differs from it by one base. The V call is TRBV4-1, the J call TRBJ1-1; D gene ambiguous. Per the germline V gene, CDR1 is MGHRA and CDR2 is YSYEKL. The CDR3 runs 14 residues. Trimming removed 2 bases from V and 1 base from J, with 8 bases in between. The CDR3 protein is CASSQWVGNTEAFF. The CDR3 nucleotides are TGCGCCAGCAGCCAATGGGTGGGGAACACTGAAGCTTTCTTT.

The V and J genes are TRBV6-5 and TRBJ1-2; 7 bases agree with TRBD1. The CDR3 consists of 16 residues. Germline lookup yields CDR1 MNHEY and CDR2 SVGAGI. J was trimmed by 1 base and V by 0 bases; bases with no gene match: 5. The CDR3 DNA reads TGTGCCAGCAGTTACTCCGCCCCAGGGGGTAACTATGGCTACACCTTC. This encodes CASSYSAPGGNYGYTF.

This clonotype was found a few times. The DNA for the CDR3 is TGTGCCAGCAGTTTCCCGGGACAGGGGTTCTATGAGCAGTTCTTC. Translated, it gives CASSFPGQGFYEQFF. This sequence joins TRBV7-9 and TRBJ2-1; TRBD1 matches at 10 bases. Germline V gene sequence: CDR1 SEHNR, CDR2 FQNEAQ (reference sequence). V lost 6 bases to trimming and J lost 8 bases; unmatched junction nucleotides: 10. The CDR3 is 15 amino acids. The full variable domain, rest sourced from reference TRBV7-9 and TRBJ2-1, is DTGVSQNPRHKITKRGQNVTFRCDPISEHNRLYWYRQTLGQGPEFLTYFQNEAQLEKSRLLSDRFSAERPKGSFSTLEIQRTEQGDSAMYLCASSFPGQGFYEQFFGPGTRLTVL.

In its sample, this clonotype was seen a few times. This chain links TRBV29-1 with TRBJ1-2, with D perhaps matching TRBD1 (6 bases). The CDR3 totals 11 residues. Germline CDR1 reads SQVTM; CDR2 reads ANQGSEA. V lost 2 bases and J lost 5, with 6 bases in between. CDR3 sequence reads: CSVERGYGYTF. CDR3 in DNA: TGCAGCGTTGAAAGGGGGTATGGCTACACCTTC.

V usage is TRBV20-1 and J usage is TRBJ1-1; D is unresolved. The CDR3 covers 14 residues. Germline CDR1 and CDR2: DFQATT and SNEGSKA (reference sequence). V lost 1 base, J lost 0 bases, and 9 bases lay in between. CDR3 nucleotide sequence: TGCAGTGCTAGAGGAGGTGCCGTGAACACTGAAGCTTTCTTT. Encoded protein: CSARGGAVNTEAFF.

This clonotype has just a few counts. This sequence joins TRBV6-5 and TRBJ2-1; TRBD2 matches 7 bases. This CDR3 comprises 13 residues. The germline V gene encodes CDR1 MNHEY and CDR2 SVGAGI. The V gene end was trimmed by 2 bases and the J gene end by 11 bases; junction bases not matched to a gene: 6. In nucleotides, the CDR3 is TGTGCCAGCAGTTACGGTCTAGCGGATAAGCAGTTCTTC. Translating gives CASSYGLADKQFF.

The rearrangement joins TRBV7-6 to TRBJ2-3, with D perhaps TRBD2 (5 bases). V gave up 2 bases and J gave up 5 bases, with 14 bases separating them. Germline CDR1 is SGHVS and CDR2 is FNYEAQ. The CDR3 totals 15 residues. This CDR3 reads CASSLKAWERDTQYF. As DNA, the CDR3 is TGTGCCAGCAGCTTAAAAGCGTGGGAGAGAGATACGCAGTATTTT. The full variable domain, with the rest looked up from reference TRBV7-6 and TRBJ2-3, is GAGVSQSPRYKVTKRGQDVALRCDPISGHVSLYWYRQALGQGPEFLTYFNYEAQQDKSGLPNDRFSAERPEGSISTLTIQRTEQRDSAMYRCASSLKAWERDTQYFGPGTRLTVL.